Listed below are T cell receptor beta chains from one sample, sequenced in a study of T cells in tuberculosis. Generated by immunoSEQ multiplex PCR, the TCRdb table keeps only in-frame clones and is missing some. The table lists roughly 59,000 clones, around 81% of them singletons. The specimen was CD1b-GMM tetramer-negative cells sorted from PBMCs. The receptors were gathered from an adult woman with latent tuberculosis. Both conserved end residues are part of each CDR3. A D gene is named only where the DNA matches it firmly. Size is stated for part of the rows, as once, few or many counts, or as a class when the clone is expanded.

clone_size	v_call	d_call	j_call	cdr3_nt	cdr3_aa
.	TRBV6-6	TRBD1	TRBJ2-3	TGTGCCAGCAGTTCCCAAGGGACAGTGGGATTAGATACGCAGTATTTT	CASSSQGTVGLDTQYF
.	TRBV10-3	.	TRBJ2-7	TGTGCCATCAGGTCATCCTACGAGCAGTACTTC	CAIRSSYEQYF
.	TRBV19	.	TRBJ2-3	TGTGCCAGCCTCGCCAGGGTGGGAGATACGCAGTATTTT	CASLARVGDTQYF
.	TRBV27	.	TRBJ1-6	TGTGCCAGCAGTTTCCGGGGGGCGCGGACCGATTCACCCCTCCACTTT	CASSFRGARTDSPLHF
once	TRBV5-4	TRBD1	TRBJ2-7	TGTGCCAGCCGGACAGGCGGCCGCTCCTACGAGCAGTACTTC	CASRTGGRSYEQYF
.	TRBV5-1	.	TRBJ2-4	TGCGCCAGCAGCTCCCCTCCGGGAAACATTCAGTACTTC	CASSSPPGNIQYF
.	TRBV18	TRBD1	TRBJ2-3	TGTGCCAGCTCACCGGGACAGGGTGGGAGCACAGATACGCAGTATTTT	CASSPGQGGSTDTQYF
.	TRBV7-2	TRBD1	TRBJ2-7	TGTGCCAGCAGCTCCACAGGGGGCACGTACGAGCAGTACTTC	CASSSTGGTYEQYF
.	TRBV2	.	TRBJ2-7	TGTGCCAGCTCACTCAAACGAAGGACAGCCTCCTACGAGCAGTACTTC	CASSLKRRTASYEQYF
.	TRBV9	TRBD1	TRBJ2-7	TGTGCCAGCAGCGCCGGGACAGGGACCGGTTCCTACGAGCAGTACTTC	CASSAGTGTGSYEQYF
.	TRBV7-2	.	TRBJ2-7	TGTGCCAGCAGCGAAGGGGCAGGGGGGTACGAGCAGTACTTC	CASSEGAGGYEQYF
.	TRBV5-1	.	TRBJ1-2	TGCGCCAGCAGCTTGTCCCAGGGGCAAGACTATGGCTACACCTTC	CASSLSQGQDYGYTF
.	TRBV11-2	TRBD2	TRBJ2-1	TGTGCCAGCAGCTTAGTTGCGGGAGCTGCTTACAATGAGCAGTTCTTC	CASSLVAGAAYNEQFF
.	TRBV5-1	.	TRBJ2-4	TGCGCCAGCAGCTTGGATCTGGCGGGAGCCAAAAACATTCAGTACTTC	CASSLDLAGAKNIQYF
.	TRBV11-2	.	TRBJ2-7	TGTGCCAGCAGCCGAGAAGCCTACGAGCAGTACTTC	CASSREAYEQYF
.	TRBV5-6	.	TRBJ2-7	TGTGCCAGCAGCAGACAGGTTAAATCCTACGAGCAGTACTTC	CASSRQVKSYEQYF
once	TRBV7-8	.	TRBJ2-3	TGTGCCAGCAGCTCAGCCCCGGGTTCCCTCCCCACAGATACGCAGTATTTT	CASSSAPGSLPTDTQYF
.	TRBV12-5	.	TRBJ1-2	TGTGCTAGTGGTCCCGGGACAACTTATGGCTACACCTTC	CASGPGTTYGYTF